The 16 T cell receptor beta chains below were found in one sample sequenced in a study of blood T cell repertoires in COVID-19. Here immunoSEQ multiplex PCR was the method, and the copy in TCRdb shows in-frame clones only, minus some. The sample holds some 110,000 clones, approximately 87% seen once. The sequenced material came from peripheral blood. The receptors originated from a man aged 30 to 39 with acute or convalescent COVID-19.

V gene TRBV9 combines with J gene TRBJ1-1, with 8 nucleotides matching TRBD1. CDR1 and CDR2 (germline): SGDLS, YYNGEE. This CDR3 has 14 amino acids. Trimming removed 0 bases from V and 5 bases from J; junction bases left unmatched: 3. CDR3 amino acids: CASSVGTGGTEAFF. CDR3 nucleotide sequence: TGTGCCAGCAGCGTAGGAACAGGGGGGACTGAAGCTTTCTTT.

In this sample, this clone turned up a few times. The chain combines TRBV19 with TRBJ2-2; 11 nucleotides align to TRBD1. Per the germline V gene, CDR1 is LNHDA and CDR2 is SQIVND (reference sequence). After removal of 6 bases from V and 6 bases from J, the junction contained 3 bases not matched to a gene. CDR3 length equals 14 residues. Here the CDR3 DNA reads TGTGCCAGTAGAGGACAGGGGGCCGCCGGGGAGCTGTTTTTT. This sequence encodes CASRGQGAAGELFF.

The chain couples TRBV2 to TRBJ1-2; no clear D. There are 14 residues in the CDR3. Germline CDR1 SNHLY, CDR2 FYNNEI. The V and J ends lost 4 bases and 5 bases respectively, with 14 bases between them. The CDR3 DNA is TGTGCCAGCAGTGCAAACAGCGGGCTTTATGGCTACACCTTC. It specifies CASSANSGLYGYTF.

V gene TRBV6-5 combines with J gene TRBJ1-1, with D maybe TRBD1 (5 bases). V was clipped by 6 bases and J by 2 bases, with 10 bases between them. CDR1 MNHEY and CDR2 SVGAGI come from the germline V gene. The CDR3 extends over 13 amino acids. CDR3 DNA sequence: TGTGCCAGCAGAAAGACAGTAAACACTGAAGCTTTCTTT. It specifies CASRKTVNTEAFF.

The table lists this clone with a few counts. V is TRBV10-2 and J is TRBJ2-1, with D possibly TRBD2 on 5 matching bases. This CDR3 has 13 residues. The germline CDR1 and CDR2 sequences are WSHSY and SAAADI. Trimming took off 2 bases at V and 7 bases at J, with 9 bases between the two ends. The DNA for the CDR3 is TGCGCCAGCAGTGAGACTAGATTTAATGAGCAGTTCTTC. It encodes CASSETRFNEQFF.

A single count supports this clone. CDR3 in amino acids: CASSFGQANTGELFF. For the CDR3, the DNA is TGCGCCAGCAGCTTCGGACAGGCAAACACCGGGGAGCTGTTTTTT. This sequence joins TRBV5-1 and TRBJ2-2, with TRBD1 matching over 7 bases. J gave up 2 bases and V 2 bases, and 3 bases lay outside the gene matches. Germline CDR1 reads SGHRS; CDR2 reads YFSETQ. CDR3 length: 15 residues.

V gene TRBV29-1 combines with J gene TRBJ2-7, with unresolved D. The germline V gene has CDR1 SQVTM and CDR2 ANQGSEA. Trimming took off 4 bases at V and 2 bases at J, with 9 bases between the two ends. The CDR3 sequence is 12 residues long. The CDR3 nucleotides are TGCAGCGTTGGCGGCTGGACCTACGAGCAGTACTTC. The encoded protein is CSVGGWTYEQYF.

The chain recombines TRBV7-3 with TRBJ1-1; the match to TRBD1 covers 7 bases. The V segment lost 5 bases and the J segment 0 bases; nucleotides outside the gene matches: 6. CDR1 SGHTA and CDR2 FQGTGA come from the germline V gene. CDR3 length equals 15 residues. The CDR3 DNA reads TGTGCCAGCAGCATGACAGGGTTCATGAACACTGAAGCTTTCTTT. Its translation: CASSMTGFMNTEAFF.

The V gene is TRBV11-2, the J gene TRBJ1-1; D uncertain. The CDR3 has 14 amino acids. V was shortened by 5 bases and J by 5 bases, with 15 bases between the two germline ends. The germline CDR1 and CDR2 sequences are SGHAT and FQNNGV. CDR3 region: CASSGGEGGTEAFF. CDR3 DNA sequence: TGTGCCAGCAGCGGAGGTGAGGGAGGGACTGAAGCTTTCTTT.

This clone has just a few counts. The J gene is TRBJ1-2, the V gene TRBV29-1; no clear D. This CDR3 contains 14 residues. The V end lost 0 bases, the J end lost 0 bases, and 8 bases lay between the germline ends. The V gene's germline CDR1 is SQVTM and CDR2 ANQGSEA. The CDR3 region is CSVEDSYSNYGYTF. CDR3 DNA sequence: TGCAGCGTTGAAGATTCTTACTCTAACTATGGCTACACCTTC.

The rearrangement uses TRBV5-1 and TRBJ1-2; D may be TRBD1 (6 bases). The germline gives CDR1 SGHRS, CDR2 YFSETQ. The CDR3 length is 13 residues. V lost 4 bases and J 4 bases, leaving 11 bases between the germline ends. DNA for the CDR3: TGCGCCAGCAGCCCGACAGGCATCTATGGCTACACCTTC. This encodes CASSPTGIYGYTF.

A single count supports this clone. This chain joins TRBV10-1 and TRBJ2-1; 7 bases line up with TRBD2. Germline CDR1 and CDR2: WNHNN and SYGVQD (reference sequence). This CDR3 contains 14 residues. Trimming at V came to 6 bases and at J to 7 bases, leaving 9 bases not matched to a gene. CDR3 region: CASSPGLVGNEQFF. Here the CDR3 DNA reads TGCGCCAGCAGCCCCGGACTAGTTGGGAATGAGCAGTTCTTC.

The V and J genes are TRBV20-1 and TRBJ2-1; perhaps TRBD1 as D (5 bases). CDR1 and CDR2 from the germline V gene are DFQATT and SNEGSKA (reference sequence). The CDR3 covers 11 residues. V lost 5 bases and J 7 bases, leaving 9 bases between the germline ends. The CDR3: CSALQGNEQFF. The DNA of the CDR3 is TGCAGTGCTCTCCAGGGTAATGAGCAGTTCTTC.

The chain is built from TRBV6-1 and TRBJ1-1, with 9 bases aligning to TRBD1. V was pared by 4 bases and J by 4 bases, with 10 bases of the junction left unmatched. This CDR3 has 16 amino acids. Germline assignment: CDR1 MNHNS and CDR2 SASEGT. The CDR3 spells CASSGGTGFLSTEAFF. The CDR3 DNA reads as TGTGCCAGCAGTGGGGGGACAGGGTTTTTAAGCACTGAAGCTTTCTTT.

The V gene is TRBV27, the J gene TRBJ1-2, with 8 positions matching TRBD1. The CDR3 has 15 residues. CDR1 is MNHEY, CDR2 SMNVEV, per germline (reference sequence). The trim removed 4 bases at V and 5 bases at J, leaving 9 bases unmatched. The CDR3 DNA reads as TGTGCCAGCAGTTCCGGACAGGGTGGGCTTTATGGCTACACCTTC. Protein product: CASSSGQGGLYGYTF.

CDR3 sequence reads: CASSPYGLPNQETQYF. CDR3 bases: TGTGCCAGCAGCCCCTATGGGCTTCCAAACCAAGAGACCCAGTACTTC. J is TRBJ2-5 and V is TRBV9; D gene unclear. The V end was cut by 4 bases, the J end by 0 bases, with 16 bases between. CDR1 is SGDLS and CDR2 is YYNGEE in the germline V gene. The CDR3 consists of 16 residues.